These T cell receptor beta chains were read from a single sample in a study of CD8 T cells in ankylosing spondylitis. TCRdb fed the 5' RACE reads into MiXCR, producing one record per CDR3 protein. The table shows under 55,000 distinct CDR3 sequences, with about 7% occurring only once. The sequenced sample was blood, either unsorted or a sorted T cell fraction (not recorded which). These receptors came from a female donor with ankylosing spondylitis or in good health (not recorded which). CDR3s include the opening cysteine and the closing phenylalanine or tryptophan. D genes are given only for firm matches. Not every row has a clone size; where given, it reads once, few, many or a size class.

cdr3_length: 13
v_call: TRBV19
clone_size: NA
d_call: NA
j_call: TRBJ1-2
cdr3_nt: TGTGCCAGTAGTTTATCTTTGGAAGCTGGCTACACCTTC
cdr3_aa: CASSLSLEAGYTF

cdr3_length: 11
v_call: TRBV6-2/TRBV6-3
clone_size: few
d_call: NA
j_call: TRBJ2-7
cdr3_nt: TGTGCCAGCAGTTACTACTACGAGCAGTACTTC
cdr3_aa: CASSYYYEQYF

cdr3_length: 16
v_call: TRBV7-9
clone_size: NA
d_call: TRBD1
j_call: TRBJ1-4
cdr3_nt: TGTGCCAGCAGCTTTGCAAGACAGGGGGCTAAGGAAAAACTGTTTTTT
cdr3_aa: CASSFARQGAKEKLFF

cdr3_length: 14
v_call: TRBV10-3
clone_size: many
d_call: NA
j_call: TRBJ2-2
cdr3_nt: TGTGCCATCAGCCCAGGAGGGGGCACCGGGGAGCTGTTTTTT
cdr3_aa: CAISPGGGTGELFF

cdr3_length: 15
v_call: TRBV5-1
clone_size: many
d_call: NA
j_call: TRBJ1-2
cdr3_nt: TGCGCCAGCAGCTTGGCCGGGACCCTTGACTATGGCTACACCTTC
cdr3_aa: CASSLAGTLDYGYTF

cdr3_length: 14
v_call: TRBV2
clone_size: NA
d_call: TRBD1
j_call: TRBJ1-5
cdr3_nt: TGTGCCAGCAGTCGACAGGGGTTGGGTCAGCCCCAGCATTTT
cdr3_aa: CASSRQGLGQPQHF

cdr3_length: 14
v_call: TRBV20-1
clone_size: few
d_call: NA
j_call: TRBJ2-7
cdr3_nt: TGCAGTGCTAGACAGGGGGGGAACCACTACGAGCAGTACTTC
cdr3_aa: CSARQGGNHYEQYF

cdr3_length: 15
v_call: TRBV5-1
clone_size: many
d_call: NA
j_call: TRBJ2-5
cdr3_nt: TGCGCCAGCAGCTTGTCCGACGATTCGGGAGAGACCCAGTACTTC
cdr3_aa: CASSLSDDSGETQYF

cdr3_length: 14
v_call: TRBV3-1
clone_size: many
d_call: NA
j_call: TRBJ2-2
cdr3_nt: TGTGCCAGCAGCCAAAGACTGGCCACCGGGGAGCTGTTTTTT
cdr3_aa: CASSQRLATGELFF

cdr3_length: 15
v_call: TRBV24-1
clone_size: many
d_call: TRBD2
j_call: TRBJ2-2
cdr3_nt: TGTGCCACCAGTGATCCTAGCGGGGGGGCCGGGGAGCTGTTTTTT
cdr3_aa: CATSDPSGGAGELFF

cdr3_length: 11
v_call: TRBV29-1
clone_size: many
d_call: TRBD1
j_call: TRBJ1-2
cdr3_nt: TGCAGCGGGGGACAGGGGTATGGCTACACCTTC
cdr3_aa: CSGGQGYGYTF

cdr3_length: 13
v_call: TRBV5-1
clone_size: NA
d_call: NA
j_call: TRBJ2-1
cdr3_nt: TGCGCCAGCAGCCCCGGGACATCCGATGAGCAGTTCTTC
cdr3_aa: CASSPGTSDEQFF

cdr3_length: 17
v_call: TRBV4-1
clone_size: many
d_call: NA
j_call: TRBJ1-5
cdr3_nt: TGCGCCAGCAGCCAATTCTTTAACAGTTATAGCAATCAGCCCCAGCATTTT
cdr3_aa: CASSQFFNSYSNQPQHF

cdr3_length: 19
v_call: TRBV11-2
clone_size: many
d_call: NA
j_call: TRBJ2-5
cdr3_nt: TGTGCCAGCAGCTTAAATTTTCGGCGGAGGGGGGCCGGGAGGGAGACCCAGTACTTC
cdr3_aa: CASSLNFRRRGAGRETQYF

cdr3_length: 12
v_call: TRBV5-5
clone_size: many
d_call: NA
j_call: TRBJ1-4
cdr3_nt: TGTGCCAGCAGCCGCGAGCGAGGAAAACTGTTTTTT
cdr3_aa: CASSRERGKLFF

cdr3_length: 14
v_call: TRBV3-1
clone_size: many
d_call: TRBD1
j_call: TRBJ2-7
cdr3_nt: TGTGCCAGCAGCGTGGGACAGGGGGCCTACGAGCAGTACTTC
cdr3_aa: CASSVGQGAYEQYF

cdr3_length: 15
v_call: TRBV5-5
clone_size: few
d_call: TRBD1
j_call: TRBJ1-5
cdr3_nt: TGTGCCAGCAGCTTCGGGGGACAGGGTAACCAGCCCCAGCATTTT
cdr3_aa: CASSFGGQGNQPQHF

cdr3_length: 16
v_call: TRBV6-1
clone_size: few
d_call: NA
j_call: TRBJ2-1
cdr3_nt: TGTGCCAGCAGTGACTGGCGGGCGAGCTCCTACAATGAGCAGTTCTTC
cdr3_aa: CASSDWRASSYNEQFF

cdr3_length: 15
v_call: TRBV7-2
clone_size: many
d_call: NA
j_call: TRBJ1-1
cdr3_nt: TGTGCCAGCAGCTTAGATTTGGGGGCTAACACTGAAGCTTTCTTT
cdr3_aa: CASSLDLGANTEAFF